Each of the 3 T cell receptor beta chains below was sequenced from the same sample in a study of cytomegalovirus exposure and HLA in healthy donors listed by TCRdb under 2017. Library creation used the immunoSEQ multiplex PCR assay. The immuneACCESS repertoire file appears here via TCRdb, limited to in-frame rearrangements. These files lack a portion of the clones; in checked studies, under half of the deficit traces to unresolved V genes, and the cause of the others is not known. The sample yields some 330,000 clones; just over 85% were counted once. The ten top clones hold over 0.8% of the sample. The sequenced sample consisted of PBMCs. These receptors came from a woman between 18 and 30 years old in good health and CMV-seronegative.

The chain uses TRBV2 and TRBJ2-6; 7 nucleotides align to TRBD1. J gave up 0 bases and V 8 bases, and 7 bases lay outside the gene matches. This CDR3 has 16 residues. Germline V lookup: CDR1 SNHLY, CDR2 FYNNEI. In DNA form, the CDR3 reads TGTGCCAGCCTTAGGGACAGAGGCTCTGGGGCCAACGTCCTGACTTTC. It codes for CASLRDRGSGANVLTF. Looking up the rest from reference TRBV2 and TRBJ2-6 gives the full variable domain: EPEVTQTPSHQVTQMGQEVILRCVPISNHLYFYWYRQILGQKVEFLVSFYNNEISEKSEIFDDQFSVERPDGSNFTLKIRSTKLEDSAMYFCASLRDRGSGANVLTFGAGSRLTVL.

The J gene is TRBJ2-1, the V gene TRBV5-1, with 10 bases that match TRBD2. The CDR3 covers 16 residues. Germline trimming cut 2 bases from V and 3 bases from J; bases unmatched to any gene: 5. Germline CDR1 SGHRS, CDR2 YFSETQ. In DNA, the CDR3 is TGCGCCAGCAGCTTAAGTCTAGCGGGAGACTACAATGAGCAGTTCTTC. Translated, it gives CASSLSLAGDYNEQFF.

The gene calls are TRBV2 and TRBJ1-1, with D unresolved. Germline values: CDR1 SNHLY, CDR2 FYNNEI. Trimming stripped 2 bases from V and 0 bases from J, with 10 bases between. The CDR3 covers 15 residues. This CDR3 is CASSEIPGMNTEAFF. CDR3 bases: TGTGCCAGCAGTGAAATTCCGGGGATGAACACTGAAGCTTTCTTT.